Listed below are T cell receptor beta chains from one sample, sequenced in a study of cytomegalovirus exposure and HLA in healthy donors. Some clones are missing from TCRdb's copy, which holds only in-frame ones; the method was immunoSEQ multiplex PCR. Of 55,000 to 70,000 clones in the sample, over 70% were seen once. The sample consisted of PBMCs. The receptors were sampled from a male donor in good health and CMV-seropositive. CDR3s include the opening cysteine and the closing phenylalanine or tryptophan. Clone size is shown for a subset of rows, as once, few, many or a class of expanded clone.

>NA|TRBV11-2|15
CASSWGQAKSDTQYF
>NA|TRBV4-3|15
CASSQDFATYSPLHF
>NA|TRBV7-3|14
CASSFAGQIHGYTF
>NA|TRBV2|16
CASSDRQGAIQETQYF
>NA|TRBV7-9|12
CASSRQYNEQFF
>NA|TRBV19|14
CASSIQDYNQPQHF
>NA|TRBV7-9|15
CASSSDAGVLYEQYF
>NA|TRBV4-3|17
CASSQANRGPLNTEAFF
>few|TRBV7-2|14
CASSFQQGQETQYF
>NA|TRBV7-9|12
CASSLSGGGYTF
>NA|TRBV6-5|13
CASTGQSSYEQYF
>NA|TRBV9|13
CASSAPGYNEQFF
>NA|TRBV7-2|15
CASSLRGGNSYEQYF
>NA|TRBV6-5|15
CASSYRGGGTYTQYF
>NA|TRBV7-6|12
CASSLAGGTQYF
>few|TRBV6-1|16
CASSEDDRVGIYEQFF
>few|TRBV5-1|13
CASRGQGGEKLFF
>NA|TRBV7-8|13
CATEALKGYEQYF
>NA|TRBV10-3|10
CATGNTEAFF
>few|TRBV27|15
CASSFHTSSYNEQFF
>NA|TRBV6-1|15
CASSEQGSVGNTIYF
>NA|TRBV5-4|14
CASRLTGKPYGYTF
>few|TRBV23-1|16
CASSQPSIRGTAALHF
>NA|TRBV4-3|16
CASSQGWDSSNQPQHF
>NA|TRBV18|14
CASSPSGVKNIQYF
>NA|TRBV7-9|15
CASSPTVGGDEKLFF
>NA|TRBV19|14
CASNADRRWWGYTF
>NA|TRBV6-5|14
CASSYSRPGYEQYF
>NA|TRBV18|15
CASSPRDRDRYEQYF
>once|TRBV7-2|15
CASSPGGGFAETQYF
>NA|TRBV6-6|14
CASSSGTGNSPLHF
>NA|TRBV9|14
CASSLAGAQETQYF
>NA|TRBV15|14
CATSRGQGHEKLFF
>NA|TRBV5-4|14
CASSLDRAVGALHF
>few|TRBV5-1|16
CASSSPGQNTSYGYTF
>NA|TRBV11-1|16
CASLTGGGATNEKLFF
>NA|TRBV11-2|15
CASSLSSGGGETQYF
>NA|TRBV7-8|17
CASSLDVLTGERKTQYF
>NA|TRBV6-5|14
CASSDGRGNTEAFF
>NA|TRBV7-3|13
CASSRTANYGYTF